This TCR beta chain was identified in a study of T cell repertoires in cytomegalovirus infection (dated by TCRdb to the late 2010s). About the full investigation: Recently identified HLA-C-restricted CMV epitopes, whose presentation resists viral immunomodulation, were targeted by peptide stimulations together with well-studied HLA-B-restricted epitopes. Because public TCR beta signatures pointed to carriage of CMV infection together with the matching HLA type, the HLA type of each donor mattered for the analysis.

The junction carries 9 bases between V and J, which are trimmed by 1 base and 2 bases respectively. The germline V gene (reference sequence) supplies CDR1 LNHNV and CDR2 YYDKDF. The CDR3, from cysteine to phenylalanine, totals 14 residues. Only CDR3 DNA remains: 42 bases, in frame from the first base. A note on this clonotype: No cognate antigen has been identified for it. Per-base qualities were not stored, and no clone one base away is much larger.

Instrument used: Illumina HiSeq 1500. The public sequencing data were trimmed at Q25 with fastp and processed into clonotypes with MiXCR by TCRdb, which kept only in-frame beta chains. One record per CDR3 amino acid sequence lists the most common genes and DNA. The sample table contains hundreds of thousands of distinct CDR3 sequences; only one count was recorded for about 42% of them. The ten largest clones add up to approximately 40% of the sample. Here is what the overall study found, with its caveats: Carriers of CMV infection plus the relevant HLA type were discriminated by the cumulative frequency of public TCR beta family members in the study cohort and in an independent roughly 400-donor cohort. The ex vivo response was dominated by HLA-C-restricted CMV-specific TCR beta clonotypes, and the single most frequent clonotype in two of eight donors was supplied by these HLA-C-restricted clonotypes.

What this sample's treatment or condition label stands for: in vitro stimulation with specific CMV peptide epitopes to enrich CMV-specific T cells. Sequencing used cultured PBMCs, obtained from culture after CMV antigen stimulation. The rearrangement combines TRBV15 with TRBJ2-7, with an unclear D gene assignment. The sequence came from a human donor in good health (CMV status not recorded). Some clones in this sample may be carry-over from other donors' samples. The DNA sequence is as follows: TGTGCCACCAGCAGAGGAGACTCCCCCTACGAGCAGTACTTC. This sequence encodes CATSRGDSPYEQYF.